This T cell receptor beta chain appears in the sequencing data of a study of T cells in localized non-small cell lung cancer. Using immunoSEQ multiplex PCR, the repertoire was profiled, and TCRdb retains in-frame clones only, with some absent. This sample has around 30,000 clones, with around 80% found just once. CDR1 is MNHNY and CDR2 is SVGAGI in the germline V gene (reference sequence). Trimming pared 4 bases from V and 2 bases from J, leaving 9 bases between. The CDR3 covers 13 residues. This clone was detected only once. What it binds is not known. Study-wide results and caveats: A single tumor region was sequenced, leaving heterogeneity possible. Across samples, adjacent lung featured a median approximately 60 of the top 100 tumor clones. Elevated blood T cell density was associated with longer overall survival. Tumor trailed uninvolved adjacent lung in T cell clonality, which peaked there.

The clonotype comes from an older male donor with stage III squamous cell lung carcinoma. The chain has TRBV6-6 and TRBJ2-7; D might be TRBD1 or TRBD2, each matching 5 bases. The sequencing here drew on peripheral blood, taken before any cancer treatment. The CDR3 sequence is CASSWGTPYEQYF. The DNA for the CDR3 is TGTGCCAGCAGTTGGGGGACCCCCTACGAGCAGTACTTC.